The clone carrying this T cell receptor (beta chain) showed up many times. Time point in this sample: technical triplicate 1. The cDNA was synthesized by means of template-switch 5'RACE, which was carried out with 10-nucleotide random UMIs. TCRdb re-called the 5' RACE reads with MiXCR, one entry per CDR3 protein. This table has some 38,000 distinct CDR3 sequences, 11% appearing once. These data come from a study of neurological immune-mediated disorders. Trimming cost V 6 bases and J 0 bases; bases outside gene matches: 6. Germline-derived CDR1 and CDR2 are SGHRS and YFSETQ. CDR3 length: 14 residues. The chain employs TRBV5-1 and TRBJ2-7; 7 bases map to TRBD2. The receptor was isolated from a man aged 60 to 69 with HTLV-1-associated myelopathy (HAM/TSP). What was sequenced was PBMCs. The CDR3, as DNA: TGCGCCAGCATGGTGGGGGGGAGCTCCTACGAGCAGTACTTC. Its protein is CASMVGGSSYEQYF.